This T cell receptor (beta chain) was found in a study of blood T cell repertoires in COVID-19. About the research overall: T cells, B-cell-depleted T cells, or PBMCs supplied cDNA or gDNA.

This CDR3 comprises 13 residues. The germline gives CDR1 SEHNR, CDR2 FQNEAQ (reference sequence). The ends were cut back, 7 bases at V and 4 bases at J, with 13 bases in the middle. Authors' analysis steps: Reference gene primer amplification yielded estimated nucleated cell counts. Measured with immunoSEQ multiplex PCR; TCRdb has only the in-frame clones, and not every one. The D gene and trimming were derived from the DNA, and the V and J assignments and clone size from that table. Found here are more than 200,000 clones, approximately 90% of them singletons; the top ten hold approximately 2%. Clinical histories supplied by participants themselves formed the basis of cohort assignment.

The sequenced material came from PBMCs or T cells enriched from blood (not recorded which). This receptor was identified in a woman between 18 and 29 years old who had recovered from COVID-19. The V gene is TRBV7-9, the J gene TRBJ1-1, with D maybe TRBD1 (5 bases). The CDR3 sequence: CASTPEGPTEAFF. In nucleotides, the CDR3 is TGTGCCAGCACCCCGGAGGGGCCCACTGAAGCTTTCTTT.